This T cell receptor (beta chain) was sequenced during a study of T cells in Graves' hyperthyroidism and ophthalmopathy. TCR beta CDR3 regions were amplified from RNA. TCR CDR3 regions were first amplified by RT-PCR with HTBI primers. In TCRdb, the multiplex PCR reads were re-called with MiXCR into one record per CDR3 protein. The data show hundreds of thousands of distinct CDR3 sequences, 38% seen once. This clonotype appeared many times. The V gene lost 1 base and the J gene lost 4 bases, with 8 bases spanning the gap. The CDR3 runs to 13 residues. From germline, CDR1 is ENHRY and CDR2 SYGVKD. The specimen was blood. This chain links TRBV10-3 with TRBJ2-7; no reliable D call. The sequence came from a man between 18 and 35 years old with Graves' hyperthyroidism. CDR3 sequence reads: CAISELDGYEQYF. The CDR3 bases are TGTGCCATCAGTGAGTTGGACGGATACGAGCAGTACTTC.